Following are 10 T cell receptor beta chains from one sample sequenced in a study of neoadjuvant anti-PD-1 for oral cavity cancer. Clones were read by immunoSEQ multiplex PCR, and TCRdb kept only the in-frame ones, dropping some. The sample comprises under 15,000 clones, 67% of which are singletons, and approximately 2.8% rests with the top ten. Time point given: after neoadjuvant nivolumab, at surgical resection. Sequenced material: PBMCs, taken after nivolumab (anti-PD-1) treatment. Every receptor here comes from a person aged 35-79 years with oral cavity squamous cell carcinoma.

This clone was detected once. This chain links TRBV6-1 with TRBJ1-3; no clear D. The V gene lost 3 bases and the J gene lost 4 bases, with 16 bases spanning the gap. Germline CDR1 and CDR2: MNHNS and SASEGT. The CDR3 extends over 16 amino acids. This CDR3 reads CASSDPAGGTGNTIYF. The CDR3 DNA sequence: TGTGCCAGCAGTGATCCTGCCGGAGGTACCGGAAACACCATATATTTT.

V and J are TRBV15 and TRBJ2-7; 11 nucleotides line up with TRBD2. The J segment lost 4 bases and the V segment lost 8 bases, leaving 10 bases of the junction unmatched. The V gene's germline CDR1 is LNHNV and CDR2 YYDKDF (reference sequence). The CDR3 spans 15 residues. In nucleotides, the CDR3 is TGTGCCACCGGGCCCCTAGCGGGAGGACCATACGAGCAGTACTTC. Translated, it gives CATGPLAGGPYEQYF. Using reference TRBV15 and TRBJ2-7 for the parts outside the CDR3, the full variable domain is DAMVIQNPRYQVTQFGKPVTLSCSQTLNHNVMYWYQQKSSQAPKLLFHYYDKDFNNEADTPDNFQSRRPNTSFCFLDIRSPGLGDTAMYLCATGPLAGGPYEQYFGPGTRLTVT.

V and J are TRBV6-6 and TRBJ1-3; 11 bases align to TRBD1. The J segment lost 8 bases and the V segment lost 0 bases, leaving 3 bases of the junction unmatched. The CDR3 covers 15 residues. Germline CDR1 MNHNY, CDR2 SVGAGI (reference sequence). As DNA, the CDR3 is TGTGCCAGCAGTTACTCAGGGACAGGGGGGGACACCATATATTTT. This translates into CASSYSGTGGDTIYF.

In its sample, this clone was seen a few times. The V call is TRBV2, the J call TRBJ2-2; TRBD1 might be the D (6 bases). The germline V gene has CDR1 SNHLY and CDR2 FYNNEI. The CDR3 length is 13 residues. V shed 7 bases and J shed 4 bases, with 10 bases lying between them. The CDR3 here is CASTDRPTGELFF. CDR3 nucleotides: TGTGCCAGCACCGACAGGCCCACCGGGGAGCTGTTTTTT.

The chain uses TRBV10-3 and TRBJ1-5, with unresolved D. CDR1 and CDR2 from the germline V gene are ENHRY and SYGVKD. The CDR3 runs to 12 residues. Trimming shortened V by 5 bases and J by 3 bases, and 5 bases separated the two germline ends. The CDR3 DNA reads as TGTGCCATCAGTCTTAACAATCAGCCCCAGCATTTT. Translation: CAISLNNQPQHF.

The gene calls are TRBV29-1 and TRBJ2-1; D perhaps matches TRBD2 (5 bases). The germline V gene encodes CDR1 SQVTM and CDR2 ANQGSEA. Trimming left V 5 bases short and J 1 base short, with 12 bases between. This CDR3 contains 14 residues. This CDR3 reads CSVPKAGSYNEQFF. For the CDR3, the DNA is TGCAGCGTTCCGAAGGCGGGTTCCTACAATGAGCAGTTCTTC.

This clone was counted a few times. This sequence joins TRBV15 and TRBJ1-2; D gene ambiguous. The CDR3 runs 15 residues. The V and J ends lost 1 base and 7 bases respectively, with 16 bases between them. Germline CDR1 and CDR2: LNHNV and YYDKDF (reference sequence). The CDR3 is CATSRGPEADAGYTF. CDR3 nucleotide sequence: TGTGCCACCAGCAGAGGGCCTGAGGCTGACGCTGGCTACACCTTC.

The chain has TRBV4-1 and TRBJ2-2; D may be TRBD2 (5 bases). The CDR3 runs 16 residues. Germline loops: CDR1 MGHRA, CDR2 YSYEKL. Trimming pared 3 bases from V and 0 bases from J, leaving 11 bases between. Written as DNA, the CDR3 is TGCGCCAGCAGCCAGCCGGACTTTTCGAACACCGGGGAGCTGTTTTTT. Residues: CASSQPDFSNTGELFF.

The chain employs TRBV10-2 and TRBJ2-3, with D perhaps TRBD2 (6 bases). V lost 4 bases and J lost 2, with 13 bases in between. Germline V gene sequence: CDR1 WSHSY, CDR2 SAAADI. The CDR3 is 15 amino acids. DNA for the CDR3: TGCGCCAGCAGTGCGTTGGCGGGAACCACAGATACGCAGTATTTT. This sequence encodes CASSALAGTTDTQYF.

The V call is TRBV2, the J call TRBJ1-1; D unclear. This CDR3 is built from 13 residues. With 11 bases removed from V and 2 bases from J, the gap between germline ends came to 15 bases. Germline lookup yields CDR1 SNHLY and CDR2 FYNNEI. CDR3 nucleotide sequence: TGTGCCGGGAGCGTTCAGAAAAACACTGAAGCTTTCTTT. Protein: CAGSVQKNTEAFF.